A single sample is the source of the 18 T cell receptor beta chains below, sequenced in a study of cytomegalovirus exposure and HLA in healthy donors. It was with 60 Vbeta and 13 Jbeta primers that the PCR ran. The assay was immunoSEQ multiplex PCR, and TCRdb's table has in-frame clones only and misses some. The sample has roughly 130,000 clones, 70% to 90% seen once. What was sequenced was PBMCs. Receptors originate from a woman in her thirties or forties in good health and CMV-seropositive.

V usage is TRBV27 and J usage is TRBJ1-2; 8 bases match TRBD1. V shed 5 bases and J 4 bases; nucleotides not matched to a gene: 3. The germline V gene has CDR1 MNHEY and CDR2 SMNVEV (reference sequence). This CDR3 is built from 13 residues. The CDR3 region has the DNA TGTGCCAGCAGTCTCGGACAGGGCTATGGCTACACCTTC. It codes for CASSLGQGYGYTF.

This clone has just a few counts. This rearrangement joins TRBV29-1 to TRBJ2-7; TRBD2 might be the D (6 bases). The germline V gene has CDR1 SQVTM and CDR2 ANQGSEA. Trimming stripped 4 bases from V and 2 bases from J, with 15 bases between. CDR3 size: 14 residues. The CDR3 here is CSVGGRAGTYEQYF. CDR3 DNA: TGCAGCGTTGGGGGTAGAGCGGGCACCTACGAGCAGTACTTC.

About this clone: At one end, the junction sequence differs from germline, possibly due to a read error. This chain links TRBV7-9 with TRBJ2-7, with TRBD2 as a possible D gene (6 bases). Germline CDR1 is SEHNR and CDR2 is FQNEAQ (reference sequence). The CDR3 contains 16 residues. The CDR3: CSSSPDFPVAGYEQYF. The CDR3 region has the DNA TGTTCCAGCAGCCCCGACTTCCCGGTTGCGGGATACGAGCAGTACTTC.

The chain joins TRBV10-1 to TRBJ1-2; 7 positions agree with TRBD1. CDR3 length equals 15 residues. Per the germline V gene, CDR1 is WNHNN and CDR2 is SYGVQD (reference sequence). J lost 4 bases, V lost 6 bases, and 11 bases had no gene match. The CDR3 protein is CASRPTGTVPYGYTF. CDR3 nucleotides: TGCGCCAGCAGACCAACCGGGACAGTGCCCTATGGCTACACCTTC.

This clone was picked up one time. The CDR3 bases are TGTGCCAGCAGGATCACAGGGTCCACCTACGAGCAGTACTTC. Translating it yields CASRITGSTYEQYF. The chain combines TRBV6-6 with TRBJ2-7, with a weak D call TRBD1 (6 bases). Per the germline V gene, CDR1 is MNHNY and CDR2 is SVGAGI (reference sequence). The CDR3 is 14 residues long. V was cut by 6 bases and J by 2 bases, with 14 bases left in between.

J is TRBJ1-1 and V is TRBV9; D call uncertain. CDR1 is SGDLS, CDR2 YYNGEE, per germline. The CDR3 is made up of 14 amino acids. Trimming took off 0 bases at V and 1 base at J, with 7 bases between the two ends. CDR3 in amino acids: CASSVEGGNTEAFF. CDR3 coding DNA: TGTGCCAGCAGCGTAGAAGGAGGGAACACTGAAGCTTTCTTT.

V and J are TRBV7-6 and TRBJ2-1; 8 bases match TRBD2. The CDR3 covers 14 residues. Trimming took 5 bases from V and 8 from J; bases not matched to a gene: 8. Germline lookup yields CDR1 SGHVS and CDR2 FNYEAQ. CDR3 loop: CASSRERGWYEQFF. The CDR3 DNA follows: TGTGCCAGCAGCCGCGAGCGGGGGTGGTATGAGCAGTTCTTC.

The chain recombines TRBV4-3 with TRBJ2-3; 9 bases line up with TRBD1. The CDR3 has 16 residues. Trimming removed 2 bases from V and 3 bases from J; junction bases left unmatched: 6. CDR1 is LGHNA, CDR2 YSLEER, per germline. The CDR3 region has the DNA TGCGCCAGCAGCCAACTAACAGGGGGCGTTACAGATACGCAGTATTTT. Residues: CASSQLTGGVTDTQYF.

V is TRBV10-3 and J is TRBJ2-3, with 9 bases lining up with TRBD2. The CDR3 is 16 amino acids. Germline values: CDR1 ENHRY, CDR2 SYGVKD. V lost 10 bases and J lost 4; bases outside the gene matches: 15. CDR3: CATAPLAGVGSDTQYF. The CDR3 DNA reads TGTGCCACCGCCCCGTTAGCGGGAGTTGGTTCAGATACGCAGTATTTT.

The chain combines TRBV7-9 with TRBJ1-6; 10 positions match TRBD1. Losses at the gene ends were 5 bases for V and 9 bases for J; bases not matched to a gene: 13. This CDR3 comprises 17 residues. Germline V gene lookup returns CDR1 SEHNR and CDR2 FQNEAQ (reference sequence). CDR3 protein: CASSPGGTGVSVSPLHF. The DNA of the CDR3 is TGTGCCAGCAGCCCCGGCGGGACAGGGGTTAGCGTTTCACCCCTCCACTTT.

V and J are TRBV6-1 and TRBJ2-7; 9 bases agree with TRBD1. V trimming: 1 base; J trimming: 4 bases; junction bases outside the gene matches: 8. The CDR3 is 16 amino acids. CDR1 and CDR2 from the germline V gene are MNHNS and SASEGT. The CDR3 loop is CASSEEAYRGQYEQYF. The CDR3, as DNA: TGTGCCAGCAGTGAAGAGGCATACAGGGGGCAATACGAGCAGTACTTC.

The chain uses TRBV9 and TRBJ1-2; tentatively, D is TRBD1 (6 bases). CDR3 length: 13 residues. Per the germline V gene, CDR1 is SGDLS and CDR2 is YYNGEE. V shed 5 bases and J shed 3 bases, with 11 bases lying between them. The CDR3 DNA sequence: TGTGCCAGCAGTACAGGGTTGGACTATGGCTACACCTTC. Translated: CASSTGLDYGYTF.

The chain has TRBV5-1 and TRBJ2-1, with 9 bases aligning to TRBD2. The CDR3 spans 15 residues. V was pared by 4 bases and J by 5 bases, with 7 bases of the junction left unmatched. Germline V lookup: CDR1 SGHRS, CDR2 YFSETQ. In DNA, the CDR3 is TGCGCCAGCAGCACTACTGCGGGGGGGGACAATGAGCAGTTCTTC. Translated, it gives CASSTTAGGDNEQFF.

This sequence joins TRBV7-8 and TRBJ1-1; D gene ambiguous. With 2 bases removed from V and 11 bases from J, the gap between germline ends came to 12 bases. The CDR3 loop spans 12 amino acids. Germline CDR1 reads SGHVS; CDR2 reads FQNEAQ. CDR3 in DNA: TGTGCCAGCAGCTTACAGAGGCGGGAGGCTTTCTTT. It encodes CASSLQRREAFF.

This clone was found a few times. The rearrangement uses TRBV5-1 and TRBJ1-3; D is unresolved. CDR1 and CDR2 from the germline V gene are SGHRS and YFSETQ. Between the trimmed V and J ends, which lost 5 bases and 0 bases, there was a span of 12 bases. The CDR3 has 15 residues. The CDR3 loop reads CASSIGVSSGNTIYF. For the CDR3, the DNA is TGCGCCAGCAGTATCGGGGTTAGCTCTGGAAACACCATATATTTT.

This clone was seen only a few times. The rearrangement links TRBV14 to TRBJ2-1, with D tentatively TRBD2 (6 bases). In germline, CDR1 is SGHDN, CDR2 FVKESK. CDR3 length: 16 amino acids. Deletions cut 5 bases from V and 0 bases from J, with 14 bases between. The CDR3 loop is CASSSWEASSYNEQFF. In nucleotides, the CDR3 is TGTGCCAGCAGCTCATGGGAGGCTAGCTCCTACAATGAGCAGTTCTTC.

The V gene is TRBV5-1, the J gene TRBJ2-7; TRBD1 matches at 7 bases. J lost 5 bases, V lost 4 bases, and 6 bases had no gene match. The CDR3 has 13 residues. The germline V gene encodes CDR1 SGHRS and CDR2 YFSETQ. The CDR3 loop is CASSLQGRNEQYF. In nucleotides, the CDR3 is TGCGCCAGCAGCCTACAGGGGCGTAACGAGCAGTACTTC.

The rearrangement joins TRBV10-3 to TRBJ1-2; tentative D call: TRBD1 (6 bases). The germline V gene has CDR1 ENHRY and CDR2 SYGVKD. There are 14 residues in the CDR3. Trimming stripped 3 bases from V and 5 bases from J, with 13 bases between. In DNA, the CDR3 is TGTGCCATCAGTGACGGGGGGCCTTTGTATGGCTACACCTTC. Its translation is CAISDGGPLYGYTF.